These T cell receptor beta chains were read from a single sample in a study of early T cells in non-severe SARS-CoV-2 infection. Each CDR3 protein is one row after TCRdb ran MiXCR on the 5' RACE reads. The sample lists about 48,000 distinct CDR3 sequences, about 10% occurring once. The source material was whole blood. The receptors stem from an adult who was a healthcare worker with PCR-confirmed SARS-CoV-2 infection or an uninfected control (not recorded which). Each CDR3 is given with its conserved first and last residue. The D gene is left open where the match is weak. Each size is once, few, many or a size class.

clone_size d_call j_call v_call cdr3_nt cdr3_aa
few - TRBJ2-7 TRBV7-9 TGTGCCAGCAGCCCTCGGTTTACAGGGCTCGGCGAGCAGTACTTC CASSPRFTGLGEQYF
many - TRBJ1-2 TRBV11-2 TGTGCCAGCAGCCCAACGTCCGGGACTTTCGAAAGGGGGTATAACTATGGCTACACCTTC CASSPTSGTFERGYNYGYTF
many TRBD2 TRBJ2-2 TRBV9 TGTGCCAGCGGGGGACTACGGAACACCGGGGAGCTGTTTTTT CASGGLRNTGELFF
many TRBD1 TRBJ1-1 TRBV12-3/TRBV12-4 TGTGCCAGCACTCTGGACAGGGTGAACACTGAAGCTTTCTTT CASTLDRVNTEAFF
many TRBD1 TRBJ1-2 TRBV5-1 TGCGCCAGCAGCCCGCGACAGGGACTTAATTCTAACTATGGCTACACCTTC CASSPRQGLNSNYGYTF
few TRBD1 TRBJ1-5 TRBV28 TGTGCCAGCAGTTCAGGGGGACAGGCTAATCAGCCCCAGCATTTT CASSSGGQANQPQHF
many - TRBJ1-2 TRBV6-1 TGTGCCAGCAGTGAAGAAAGGCCAACTAACTATGGCTACACCTTC CASSEERPTNYGYTF
once - TRBJ2-7 TRBV6-5 TGTGCCAGCAGTGACGGCCACGAGCAGTACTTC CASSDGHEQYF
many TRBD1 TRBJ2-2 TRBV19 TGTGCCAGTACCCCCAGGGGGCAAAGCGGGGAGCTGTTTTTT CASTPRGQSGELFF
few - TRBJ2-6 TRBV4-2 TGTGCCAGCAGCCTAGTGTACAGATTGACCTCTGGGGCCAACGTCCTGACTTTC CASSLVYRLTSGANVLTF
few - TRBJ1-1 TRBV30 TGTGCCTGGAACCTAGGGACGGTGAACACTGAAGCTTTCTTT CAWNLGTVNTEAFF
many - TRBJ1-2 TRBV7-9 TGTGCCAGCAGCTCGTTCGACAGGCACTATGGCTACACCTTC CASSSFDRHYGYTF
few - TRBJ2-3 TRBV11-3 TGTGCCAGCGCCTTAGGACGGACGAACACAGATACGCAGTATTTT CASALGRTNTDTQYF
few - TRBJ1-1 TRBV29-1 TGCAGCGTTCTGGACGGTGACACTGAAGCTTTCTTT CSVLDGDTEAFF